This T cell receptor beta chain appears in the sequencing data of a study of blood T cell repertoires in COVID-19. Background on the study: The cDNA or gDNA used as material had been derived from T cells, B-cell-depleted T cells, or PBMCs.

The repertoire was sequenced with immunoSEQ multiplex PCR; TCRdb's copy has only in-frame clones and lacks some. The table lists about 230,000 clones, roughly 83% of them singletons. Trimming took off 3 bases at V and 10 bases at J, with 24 bases between the two ends. This CDR3 has 16 residues. The germline CDR1 and CDR2 sequences are MGHDK and SYGVNS. This clone was detected only a few times. The sample was peripheral blood. The TCR sequence derives from a man in his forties with acute or convalescent COVID-19. This chain uses TRBV25-1 with TRBJ1-1; unclear D gene. Here the CDR3 DNA reads TGTGCCAGCAGTGACCCCTCCCCAGACCTAAGAGGAGGAGCTTTCTTT. Translating gives CASSDPSPDLRGGAFF.